The 8 T cell receptor beta chains presented below share a single source sample, sequenced in a study of shared clonotypes between healthy human individuals. The repertoire was sequenced with immunoSEQ multiplex PCR; TCRdb's copy has only in-frame clones and lacks some. The table includes about 2.3 million clones, less than 95% detected once. The sequenced sample consisted of naive CD4+ T cells from PBMCs. Subset specified: CD45RA+ positively selected. The receptors come from a man between 18 and 29 years old in good health. Some clones in this sample may be carry-over from other donors' samples.

The gene calls are TRBV10-1 and TRBJ1-1; D is possibly TRBD1 (6 bases). Germline V gene sequence: CDR1 WNHNN, CDR2 SYGVQD (reference sequence). Trimming pared 2 bases from V and 4 bases from J, leaving 8 bases between. This CDR3 is built from 13 residues. The CDR3 region has the DNA TGCGCCAGCAGTGAGGGAGGGGGCACTGAAGCTTTCTTT. Its translation is CASSEGGGTEAFF.

This chain joins TRBV6-1 and TRBJ2-7, with D possibly being TRBD1 (6 bases). V lost 5 bases, J lost 2 bases, and 16 bases lay in between. This CDR3 region has 15 residues. Per the germline V gene, CDR1 is MNHNS and CDR2 is SASEGT. CDR3 in DNA: TGTGCCAGCAGTCCGGCCCAACAGGGAACCTACGAGCAGTACTTC. Translating it yields CASSPAQQGTYEQYF.

As for this clone: This sample includes further DNA sequences coding for the same CDR3. This chain links TRBV6-5 with TRBJ2-5, with D perhaps TRBD2 (5 bases). The CDR3 has 13 amino acids. Germline CDR1 MNHEY, CDR2 SVGAGI. V dropped 8 bases and J dropped 2 bases, with 12 bases sitting between them. The CDR3 loop is CASRPSGQETQYF. The CDR3 coding sequence is TGTGCCAGCCGGCCGAGCGGACAAGAGACCCAGTACTTC.

This chain uses TRBV7-2 with TRBJ1-5; D gene uncertain. V lost 0 bases and J lost 7, with 13 bases in between. CDR1 SGHTA and CDR2 FQGNSA come from the germline V gene. This CDR3 spans 15 amino acids. The CDR3 nucleotides read TGTGCCAGCAGCTTAGCGCGAGGGTCTGGACAGCCCCAGCATTTT. It specifies CASSLARGSGQPQHF. The complete variable domain, with remaining parts taken from reference TRBV7-2 and TRBJ1-5, reads GAGVSQSPSNKVTEKGKDVELRCDPISGHTALYWYRQSLGQGLEFLIYFQGNSAPDKSGLPSDRFSAERTGGSVSTLTIQRTQQEDSAVYLCASSLARGSGQPQHFGDGTRLSIL.

The J gene is TRBJ1-5, the V gene TRBV27, with unresolved D. CDR1 is MNHEY and CDR2 is SMNVEV in the germline V gene (reference sequence). Deletions cut 6 bases from V and 11 bases from J, with 23 bases between. The CDR3 runs 15 residues. This CDR3 reads CASSPTVTVGGSQHF. DNA of the CDR3: TGTGCCAGCAGCCCCACGGTGACGGTAGGTGGGTCCCAGCATTTT.

This chain links TRBV28 with TRBJ2-3; D gene uncertain. Germline V gene data show CDR1 as MDHEN and CDR2 as SYDVKM. The CDR3 covers 10 residues. V lost 8 bases and J lost 6, with 6 bases in between. CDR3: CASVGDTQYF. The CDR3 bases are TGTGCCAGCGTTGGGGATACGCAGTATTTT.

The CDR3 DNA sequence: TGCGCCAGCACCCCCGAATCCACAGATACGCAGTATTTT. Translated, it gives CASTPESTDTQYF. The chain recombines TRBV5-1 with TRBJ2-3, with unresolved D. The ends were cut back, 6 bases at V and 2 bases at J, with 10 bases in the middle. CDR3 length: 13 amino acids. Germline CDR1 and CDR2: SGHRS and YFSETQ.

This sequence joins TRBV2 and TRBJ1-1, with 8 bases matching TRBD1. Germline V CDR1 and CDR2: SNHLY, FYNNEI. J lost 1 base, V lost 6 bases, and 7 bases had no gene match. The CDR3 consists of 15 residues. CDR3 loop: CASSQSGQGNTEAFF. In DNA form, the CDR3 reads TGTGCCAGCAGCCAATCAGGACAGGGGAACACTGAAGCTTTCTTT.